What follows are 18 T cell receptor beta chains derived from one specimen sequenced in a study of T cells in Graves' hyperthyroidism and ophthalmopathy. RNA transcripts yielded amplified TCR beta CDR3 regions. A set of HTBI primers served as the primers for a first-round RT-PCR of the TCR CDR3. TCRdb called the multiplex PCR reads again in MiXCR, with one record for every CDR3 protein. Of nearly 600,000 distinct CDR3 sequences listed, approximately 15% are singletons. Sequenced material: blood. These receptors all stem from a woman between 18 and 30 years old with Graves' ophthalmopathy.

Points on this clonotype: One base away lies a much larger clone, so this may be a sequencing read error. The conserved closing phenylalanine or tryptophan is absent in this CDR3, likely reflecting a read error. The rearrangement uses TRBV29-1 and TRBJ2-1; weak D call: TRBD2 (6 bases). In germline, CDR1 is SQVTM, CDR2 ANQGSEA. The V end was cut by 4 bases, the J end by 6 bases, with 22 bases between. The CDR3 loop spans 16 amino acids. The CDR3 spells CSVVGDSGSTVNEQFL. CDR3 nucleotides: TGCAGCGTTGTAGGGGATTCCGGGAGTACGGTCAATGAGCAGTTCCTC.

This clonotype was counted many times. The CDR3 bases are TGTGCCAGTAGTCCCGGTTGGCTAGCGAGACCCGTGTTGAGCTCCTACAATGAGCAGTTCTTC. Protein: CASSPGWLARPVLSSYNEQFF. This chain links TRBV19 with TRBJ2-1, with a tentative D call TRBD2 (6 bases). The germline gives CDR1 LNHDA, CDR2 SQIVND (reference sequence). Trimming removed 5 bases from V and 0 bases from J, with 29 bases in between. The CDR3 extends over 21 amino acids.

This clonotype was counted at least ten times. The chain is built from TRBV24-1 and TRBJ2-7; D might be TRBD1 (6 bases). With 2 bases removed from V and 6 bases from J, the gap between germline ends came to 19 bases. The CDR3 contains 16 residues. Germline CDR1 reads KGHDR; CDR2 reads SFDVKD. The CDR3: CATSDSKTGVLVEQYF. DNA of the CDR3: TGTGCCACCAGTGATTCAAAGACAGGAGTTCTCGTCGAGCAGTACTTC.

This rearrangement joins TRBV20-1 to TRBJ2-4, with no clear D. Germline CDR1 reads DFQATT; CDR2 reads SNEGSKA (reference sequence). V lost 3 bases and J 8 bases, leaving 8 bases between the germline ends. The CDR3 loop spans 11 amino acids. CDR3 nucleotide sequence: TGCAGTGCTAGTGCAGAGGACATTCAGTACTTC. Amino acid sequence: CSASAEDIQYF.

This clonotype was seen ten or more times. The gene calls are TRBV6-1 and TRBJ1-1; possibly TRBD1 for D (5 bases). V was shortened by 0 bases and J by 3 bases, with 11 bases between the two germline ends. Looked up from germline, CDR1 is MNHNS and CDR2 is SASEGT. This CDR3 is built from 15 residues. The CDR3 region has the DNA TGTGCCAGCAGTGAAGCTGGGGCAGGGTACACTGAAGCTTTCTTT. This gives the protein CASSEAGAGYTEAFF.

As concerns this clonotype: A much larger clone is a single base away; this may be a read error. The V call is TRBV7-9, the J call TRBJ2-1, with D unclear. Trimming removed 4 bases at V and 9 bases at J, with 10 bases between. The CDR3 is 12 amino acids. Germline CDR1 SEHNR, CDR2 FQNEAQ (reference sequence). CDR3 amino acids: CASSSASGEQFF. DNA of the CDR3: TGTGCCAGCAGCTCAGCGTCGGGTGAGCAGTTCTTC.

This clonotype was detected many times. The chain couples TRBV7-9 to TRBJ1-2; 8 nucleotides match TRBD1. Trimming took 5 bases from V and 3 from J; bases not matched to a gene: 14. The V gene's germline CDR1 is SEHNR and CDR2 FQNEAQ (reference sequence). The CDR3 contains 17 residues. CDR3 sequence reads: CASSTVFNRGEDYGYTF. CDR3 DNA: TGTGCCAGCAGCACAGTCTTTAACAGGGGGGAAGACTATGGCTACACCTTC.

This clonotype was counted at least ten times. The V call is TRBV6-2 or TRBV6-3, the J call TRBJ1-1, with 10 bases matching TRBD1. This CDR3 is built from 14 residues. V dropped 7 bases and J dropped 3; count of bases not matched to a gene: 5. CDR1 MNHEY and CDR2 SVGEGT come from the germline V gene. This chain's CDR3 is CASTWDRGYTEAFF. CDR3 DNA: TGTGCCAGCACTTGGGACAGGGGTTACACTGAAGCTTTCTTT.

The table lists this clonotype with many counts. V and J are TRBV27 and TRBJ2-7; D remains ambiguous. CDR3 size: 14 residues. From germline, CDR1 is MNHEY and CDR2 SMNVEV (reference sequence). V was shortened by 3 bases and J by 2 bases, with 11 bases between the two germline ends. The CDR3 loop is CASSFGRGPYEQYF. In DNA, the CDR3 is TGTGCCAGCAGTTTTGGCAGAGGCCCCTACGAGCAGTACTTC.

This clonotype showed up just a few times. The rearrangement links TRBV18 to TRBJ2-7; D ambiguous. The length of the CDR3 is 14 residues. CDR1 KGHSH and CDR2 LQKENI come from the germline V gene. Trimming took off 2 bases at V and 4 bases at J, with 12 bases between the two ends. CDR3 amino acids: CASSPGQAGYEQYF. Here the CDR3 DNA reads TGTGCCAGCTCACCAGGCCAAGCCGGGTACGAGCAGTACTTC.

This clonotype has at least ten counts. V and J are TRBV5-1 and TRBJ2-1, with 7 bases aligning to TRBD1. There are 14 residues in the CDR3. The V and J ends lost 3 bases and 8 bases, in that order; junction bases with no gene match: 8. Germline V gene sequence: CDR1 SGHRS, CDR2 YFSETQ. Here the CDR3 reads CASSSWSTGHEQFF. The CDR3 coding sequence is TGCGCCAGCAGCTCGTGGTCGACAGGGCATGAGCAGTTCTTC. The full variable domain, with the rest looked up from reference TRBV5-1 and TRBJ2-1, is KAGVTQTPRYLIKTRGQQVTLSCSPISGHRSVSWYQQTPGQGLQFLFEYFSETQRNKGNFPGRFSGRQFSNSRSEMNVSTLELGDSALYLCASSSWSTGHEQFFGPGTRLTVL.

This clonotype was observed a handful of times. The V gene is TRBV4-2, the J gene TRBJ2-5; TRBD1 agrees at 11 bases. CDR1 is LGHNA and CDR2 is YNFKEQ in the germline V gene. With V trimmed by 2 bases and J by 3 bases, 5 bases remained unmatched. The CDR3 spans 16 residues. This chain's CDR3 is CASSQFWGQGEETQYF. CDR3 sequence (DNA): TGTGCCAGCAGCCAATTTTGGGGACAGGGGGAAGAGACCCAGTACTTC.

This clonotype was recorded at least ten times. This chain joins TRBV9 and TRBJ2-7; D remains ambiguous. The CDR3 totals 14 residues. Trimming cost V 0 bases and J 2 bases, with 9 bases left between them. The germline V gene encodes CDR1 SGDLS and CDR2 YYNGEE. CDR3 in DNA: TGTGCCAGCAGCGTAGGAGTAGGAGCCTACGAGCAGTACTTC. It specifies CASSVGVGAYEQYF.

This clonotype was counted at least ten times. The V call is TRBV14, the J call TRBJ2-7, with D unclear. The CDR3 covers 14 residues. Trimming pared 5 bases from V and 2 bases from J, leaving 13 bases between. In germline, CDR1 is SGHDN, CDR2 FVKESK. CDR3 loop: CASSLLPPPYEQYF. CDR3 nucleotide sequence: TGTGCCAGCAGCTTGTTGCCACCCCCCTACGAGCAGTACTTC.

Only a few counts were recorded for this clonotype. The V gene is TRBV20-1, the J gene TRBJ2-7, with TRBD1 matching over 11 bases. CDR1 is DFQATT, CDR2 SNEGSKA, per germline (reference sequence). Losses at the gene ends were 5 bases for V and 2 bases for J; bases not matched to a gene: 2. This CDR3 is built from 13 residues. The DNA of the CDR3 is TGCAGTGCTGCGGGACAGGGGGCCTACGAGCAGTACTTC. Translated, it gives CSAAGQGAYEQYF.

This clonotype has a count of ten or more. This chain links TRBV29-1 with TRBJ2-6, with D tentatively TRBD2 (6 bases). Germline V CDR1 and CDR2: SQVTM, ANQGSEA. The CDR3 is 15 residues long. Deletions cut 6 bases from V and 0 bases from J, with 12 bases between. The CDR3: CSVVGLSSGANVLTF. The CDR3 DNA is TGCAGCGTGGTGGGACTCTCCTCTGGGGCCAACGTCCTGACTTTC. The full variable domain, its missing parts supplied by reference TRBV29-1 and TRBJ2-6, is SAVISQKPSRDICQRGTSLTIQCQVDSQVTMMFWYRQQPGQSLTLIATANQGSEATYESGFVIDKFPISRPNLTFSTLTVSNMSPEDSSIYLCSVVGLSSGANVLTFGAGSRLTVL.

This clonotype was observed a few times. This chain connects TRBV18 to TRBJ1-3; a possible D gene is TRBD1 (6 bases). The V gene's germline CDR1 is KGHSH and CDR2 LQKENI. There are 16 residues in the CDR3. V was clipped by 2 bases and J by 3 bases, with 14 bases between them. The CDR3 DNA sequence: TGTGCCAGCTCACCAAGGTGGGGGGGCCTTGGAAACACCATATATTTT. This sequence encodes CASSPRWGGLGNTIYF.

The table lists this clonotype with many counts. V is TRBV10-3 and J is TRBJ1-5; D not certain. Per the germline V gene, CDR1 is ENHRY and CDR2 is SYGVKD. This CDR3 region has 15 residues. Trimming left V 1 base short and J 3 bases short, with 10 bases between. The CDR3 coding sequence is TGTGCCATCAGTGAGTGGGGAGACAACAATCAGCCCCAGCATTTT. Translating gives CAISEWGDNNQPQHF.